This T cell receptor (beta chain) is drawn from a study of cytomegalovirus exposure and HLA in healthy donors. Study conclusions and caveats: Across HLA loci, a later analysis found differing TCR association rates, with DRB1 most and HLA-C fewest. Later analysis associated a missense DCLRE1C variant with TCR beta V- and J-gene trimming. Among TCR beta chains, those listed as cytomegalovirus-associated numbered some 170.

PCR primers comprised 60 Vbeta and 13 Jbeta primers. Here immunoSEQ multiplex PCR was the method, and the copy in TCRdb shows in-frame clones only, minus some. The repertoire table contains some 120,000 clones. The germline CDR1 and CDR2 sequences are SEHNR and FQNEAQ (reference sequence). This CDR3 spans 12 amino acids. V was cut by 3 bases and J by 5 bases, with 5 bases left in between. In the case of this clone: Its matching antigen is unknown. This CDR3 is also generated by other DNA sequences in the sample.

This chain connects TRBV7-9 to TRBJ1-5; D gene unclear. The clonotype originates from a man between 18 and 35 years old in good health and CMV-seronegative. The material sequenced was PBMCs. The CDR3 reads CASSFRDQPQHF. DNA of the CDR3: TGTGCCAGCAGCTTCCGAGATCAGCCCCAGCATTTT.